This TCR beta chain is drawn from a study of response to subunit inactivated influenza vaccine. One entry per CDR3 protein results from TCRdb running MiXCR on the RT-PCR reads. Found here are hundreds of thousands of distinct CDR3 sequences, over 9% of them singletons; the top ten hold more than 9.5%. This clonotype was found a few times. This same sample was also part of a study on T cells expressing NK-cell markers. That investigation notes: Synthesis of TCR beta cDNA relied on 5'RACE template switching carrying UMIs. Expanded NKG2C+ T cell clones were not confirmed as HCMV-specific.

This receptor was identified in a man aged 50 or older who received an inactivated influenza vaccine. This material consisted of PBMCs from blood, taken on the day of vaccination.

The CDR3 bases are TGTGCCAGCAGTTTATGGCCGGATACCTCCTACGAGCAGTACTTC. It translates to CASSLWPDTSYEQYF. The chain carries TRBV27 and TRBJ2-7, with unresolved D. The V and J ends lost 1 base and 0 bases respectively, with 10 bases between them. The germline CDR1 and CDR2 sequences are MNHEY and SMNVEV (reference sequence). The CDR3 is made up of 15 amino acids.